The 30 T cell receptor beta chains given below trace back to one sample, sequenced in a study of blood T cell repertoires in COVID-19. The table came from immunoSEQ multiplex PCR; TCRdb's copy has only in-frame clones and leaves some out. The data contain about 170,000 clones, over 75% of them singletons. Sample: peripheral blood. These receptors originate from a man aged 55 to 69 who had recovered from COVID-19.

The rearrangement joins TRBV3-1 (or the pseudogene TRBV3-2) to TRBJ2-1, with 9 bases fitting TRBD2. Germline V gives CDR1 LGHDT, CDR2 YNNKEL (reference sequence). V shed 1 base and J 2 bases; nucleotides not matched to a gene: 0. The CDR3 loop spans 15 amino acids. The CDR3: CASSQVAGAYNEQFF. The CDR3 nucleotides read TGTGCCAGCAGCCAAGTAGCGGGGGCCTACAATGAGCAGTTCTTC.

This clone was counted only a few times. The J gene is TRBJ2-7, the V gene TRBV20-1, with 9 bases fitting TRBD1. CDR1 DFQATT and CDR2 SNEGSKA come from the germline V gene (reference sequence). The V and J ends lost 3 bases and 1 base, in that order; junction bases with no gene match: 7. The CDR3 runs to 15 residues. CDR3 residues: CSASAWGQGSYEQYF. The CDR3, as DNA: TGCAGTGCTAGTGCATGGGGACAGGGATCCTACGAGCAGTACTTC.

The chain combines TRBV7-9 with TRBJ1-1, with a weak D call TRBD1 (5 bases). The V end was cut by 1 base, the J end by 5 bases, with 11 bases between. The germline CDR1 and CDR2 sequences are SEHNR and FQNEAQ (reference sequence). The CDR3 covers 14 residues. CDR3 loop: CASSLVLGGTEAFF. DNA of the CDR3: TGTGCCAGCAGCTTAGTGTTGGGGGGGACTGAAGCTTTCTTT.

The chain is built from TRBV18 and TRBJ1-6; 9 nucleotides align to TRBD1. The germline CDR1 and CDR2 sequences are KGHSH and LQKENI. Germline trimming cut 6 bases from V and 10 bases from J; bases unmatched to any gene: 10. There are 15 residues in the CDR3. The CDR3 is CASSLRDRAESPLHF. The CDR3 bases are TGTGCCAGCTCCCTCCGGGACAGGGCTGAATCACCCCTCCACTTT.

V and J are TRBV6-9 and TRBJ1-1; a possible D gene is TRBD1 (6 bases). Germline loops: CDR1 MNHGY, CDR2 SVAAGI. The CDR3 extends over 16 amino acids. V lost 4 bases, J lost 1 base, and 16 bases lay in between. The CDR3 nucleotides read TGTGCCAGCAGTTCCACGACAGGTGGGGGGAACACTGAAGCTTTCTTT. Protein sequence: CASSSTTGGGNTEAFF.

The chain couples TRBV6-5 to TRBJ1-2, with 7 bases aligning to TRBD1. Germline CDR1 is MNHEY and CDR2 is SVGAGI. CDR3 length equals 15 residues. V lost 2 bases to trimming and J lost 8 bases; unmatched junction nucleotides: 11. The CDR3 is CASSYSGGGYGGYTF. CDR3 nucleotide sequence: TGTGCCAGCAGTTACAGTGGAGGGGGCTATGGGGGCTACACCTTC.

The CDR3 DNA is TGTGCCAGCAGCCAAGCCGGGACAACTGCTTTCTTT. It encodes CASSQAGTTAFF. The rearrangement links TRBV14 to TRBJ1-1; tentatively, D is TRBD1 (6 bases). The V end lost 1 base, the J end lost 11 bases, and 11 bases lay between the germline ends. This CDR3 contains 12 residues. The germline V gene has CDR1 SGHDN and CDR2 FVKESK. Drawing the rest from reference TRBV14 and TRBJ1-1, the complete variable domain is EAGVTQFPSHSVIEKGQTVTLRCDPISGHDNLYWYRRVMGKEIKFLLHFVKESKQDESGMPNNRFLAERTGGTYSTLKVQPAELEDSGVYFCASSQAGTTAFFGQGTRLTVV.

This chain uses TRBV11-3 with TRBJ1-1; D may be TRBD1 (6 bases). CDR3 length: 13 residues. CDR1 is SGHNT and CDR2 is YENEEA in the germline V gene. With 5 bases removed from V and 7 bases from J, the gap between germline ends came to 14 bases. CDR3: CASSRGTPNEAFF. CDR3 nucleotide sequence: TGTGCCAGCAGCCGTGGGACACCAAATGAAGCTTTCTTT. Combining the CDR3 with reference TRBV11-3 and TRBJ1-1 gives the whole variable domain EAGVVQSPRYKIIEKKQPVAFWCNPISGHNTLYWYLQNLGQGPELLIRYENEEAVDDSQLPKDRFSAERLKGVDSTLKIQPAELGDSAVYLCASSRGTPNEAFFGQGTRLTVV.

The rearrangement joins TRBV7-9 to TRBJ2-3, with D possibly TRBD1 on 6 matching bases. With 1 base removed from V and 7 bases from J, the gap between germline ends came to 9 bases. The CDR3 is made up of 13 amino acids. From germline, CDR1 is SEHNR and CDR2 FQNEAQ (reference sequence). The CDR3 is CASSLEQGNTQYF. CDR3 in DNA: TGTGCCAGCAGCTTAGAACAGGGAAATACGCAGTATTTT.

This chain uses TRBV7-2 with TRBJ1-2; 9 nucleotides align to TRBD1. This CDR3 is 16 amino acids long. The V gene end was trimmed by 5 bases and the J gene end by 4 bases; junction bases not matched to a gene: 11. The germline V gene encodes CDR1 SGHTA and CDR2 FQGNSA. The CDR3 DNA follows: TGTGCCAGCAGCGCACGAACCCGGGACAGGGTCTATGGCTACACCTTC. Encoded protein: CASSARTRDRVYGYTF.

The chain combines TRBV6-5 with TRBJ2-2; D may be TRBD1 (6 bases). V lost 3 bases, J lost 7 bases, and 18 bases lay in between. Looked up from germline, CDR1 is MNHEY and CDR2 is SVGAGI. This CDR3 region has 16 residues. The CDR3 is CASSYTTTGRFGELFF. The CDR3 nucleotides read TGTGCCAGCAGTTATACAACAACAGGGAGATTCGGGGAGCTGTTTTTT.

This chain joins TRBV9 and TRBJ1-2; D is perhaps TRBD1 (5 bases). The germline gives CDR1 SGDLS, CDR2 YYNGEE. The V end was cut by 0 bases, the J end by 4 bases, with 13 bases between. There are 15 residues in the CDR3. CDR3 amino acids: CASSVGSGGVYGYTF. CDR3 DNA sequence: TGTGCCAGCAGCGTAGGTTCGGGGGGAGTCTATGGCTACACCTTC.

V is TRBV4-3 and J is TRBJ1-3; unclear D gene. V lost 1 base to trimming and J lost 2 bases, with 12 bases between them. The CDR3 sequence is 16 residues long. Per the germline V gene, CDR1 is LGHNA and CDR2 is YSLEER. CDR3 nucleotide sequence: TGCGCCAGCAGCCAAGCCCCCGGTCAGGCTGGAAACACCATATATTTT. This gives the protein CASSQAPGQAGNTIYF.

The chain joins TRBV7-2 to TRBJ1-6; D may be TRBD1 (5 bases). The germline gives CDR1 SGHTA, CDR2 FQGNSA. V lost 4 bases and J 10 bases, leaving 11 bases between the germline ends. The CDR3 contains 13 residues. The CDR3: CASSSHGGSPLHF. CDR3 DNA: TGTGCCAGCAGCTCCCACGGGGGATCACCCCTCCACTTT.

The V and J genes are TRBV7-2 and TRBJ2-5, with 13 bases matching TRBD2. The germline V gene has CDR1 SGHTA and CDR2 FQGNSA. The V segment lost 2 bases and the J segment 2 bases; nucleotides outside the gene matches: 2. This CDR3 has 16 amino acids. The CDR3 DNA sequence: TGTGCCAGCAGCTTAACTAGCGGGGGGGGACAAGAGACCCAGTACTTC. It yields the protein CASSLTSGGGQETQYF.

This clone was seen more than once but under ten times. The rearrangement uses TRBV7-2 and TRBJ2-7; tentatively, D is TRBD1 (6 bases). The CDR3 sequence is 12 residues long. Germline CDR1 is SGHTA and CDR2 is FQGNSA. The ends were cut back, 4 bases at V and 7 bases at J, with 11 bases in the middle. CDR3 protein: CASSYRGGEQYF. CDR3 DNA sequence: TGTGCCAGCAGCTATCGAGGGGGAGAGCAGTACTTC.

This chain connects TRBV9 to TRBJ1-2; D uncertain. Deletions cut 0 bases from V and 1 base from J, with 7 bases between. Germline CDR1 is SGDLS and CDR2 is YYNGEE. This CDR3 contains 14 residues. CDR3 sequence reads: CASSVDAYNYGYTF. For the CDR3, the DNA is TGTGCCAGCAGCGTAGATGCCTATAACTATGGCTACACCTTC.

This sequence joins TRBV7-9 and TRBJ1-2; tentative D call: TRBD1 (5 bases). Germline loops: CDR1 SEHNR, CDR2 FQNEAQ (reference sequence). Trimming removed 1 base at V and 6 bases at J, with 12 bases between. The CDR3 has 14 residues. CDR3 in amino acids: CASSLGLGPDGYTF. CDR3 nucleotides: TGTGCCAGCAGCTTAGGTTTGGGGCCGGATGGCTACACCTTC.

The rearrangement uses TRBV19 and TRBJ1-5; D is unclear. This CDR3 comprises 17 residues. V lost 6 bases and J lost 4, with 22 bases in between. The V gene's germline CDR1 is LNHDA and CDR2 SQIVND (reference sequence). The CDR3, as DNA: TGTGCCAGTAGCCATGAGTCGGGTGACGGCGCAAATCAGCCCCAGCATTTT. It encodes CASSHESGDGANQPQHF.

V gene TRBV6-6 combines with J gene TRBJ1-4, with TRBD1 matching over 7 bases. Germline loops: CDR1 MNHNY, CDR2 SVGAGI (reference sequence). This CDR3 comprises 15 residues. V dropped 7 bases and J dropped 8; count of bases not matched to a gene: 13. The CDR3 DNA follows: TGTGCCAGCAATGCCTCGGACAGGCGGCACGAAAAACTGTTTTTT. Protein product: CASNASDRRHEKLFF.

The chain joins TRBV6-5 to TRBJ1-1, with 7 positions matching TRBD1. The CDR3 spans 12 residues. The germline gives CDR1 MNHEY, CDR2 SVGAGI. V was clipped by 6 bases and J by 10 bases; unmatched bases: 8. CDR3 in DNA: TGTGCCAGCAGCCAAAACAGGGGTCGAGCTTTCTTT. Its protein product is CASSQNRGRAFF.

The chain combines TRBV9 with TRBJ1-3; D is unresolved. CDR1 and CDR2 (germline): SGDLS, YYNGEE. The length of the CDR3 is 14 residues. Trimming removed 5 bases at V and 5 bases at J, with 14 bases between. As DNA, the CDR3 is TGTGCCAGCAGTGGCCTTCAGGCTCGAAACACCATATATTTT. Translating gives CASSGLQARNTIYF.

The chain links TRBV24-1 to TRBJ1-2, with 8 bases matching TRBD1. The germline V gene encodes CDR1 KGHDR and CDR2 SFDVKD. Losses at the gene ends were 2 bases for V and 8 bases for J; bases not matched to a gene: 12. The CDR3 has 16 residues. The CDR3 sequence is CATSDSIAGGLVGYTF. DNA for the CDR3: TGTGCCACCAGTGATTCGATCGCAGGGGGCCTTGTAGGCTACACCTTC.

This clone has only a few counts. The J gene is TRBJ2-7, the V gene TRBV2, with 9 positions matching TRBD1. Per germline, CDR1 SNHLY and CDR2 FYNNEI. J gave up 3 bases and V 7 bases, and 7 bases lay outside the gene matches. This CDR3 is built from 14 residues. This CDR3 reads CASKDGTGFYEQYF. The CDR3 bases are TGTGCCAGCAAGGACGGGACAGGGTTCTACGAGCAGTACTTC.

The rearrangement joins TRBV5-1 to TRBJ2-7, with D unclear. The CDR3 is 15 residues long. CDR1 and CDR2 (germline): SGHRS, YFSETQ. V lost 0 bases, J lost 9 bases, and 19 bases lay in between. The DNA for the CDR3 is TGCGCCAGCAGCTTGGACCGACTTGAGTACGTTGGGCAGTACTTC. Translated: CASSLDRLEYVGQYF. Full variable domain (rest looked up from reference TRBV5-1 and TRBJ2-7): KAGVTQTPRYLIKTRGQQVTLSCSPISGHRSVSWYQQTPGQGLQFLFEYFSETQRNKGNFPGRFSGRQFSNSRSEMNVSTLELGDSALYLCASSLDRLEYVGQYFGPGTRLTVT.

The chain carries TRBV9 and TRBJ1-4, with 7 bases aligning to TRBD1. The V segment lost 2 bases and the J segment 5 bases; nucleotides outside the gene matches: 0. The CDR3 has 13 residues. CDR1 and CDR2 from the germline V gene are SGDLS and YYNGEE. CDR3 bases: TGTGCCAGCAGCGTGGGACAGAATGAAAAACTGTTTTTT. Amino acid sequence: CASSVGQNEKLFF.

This clone was seen a single time. The chain recombines TRBV5-1 with TRBJ2-3, with 8 positions matching TRBD2. V was pared by 2 bases and J by 0 bases, with 5 bases of the junction left unmatched. Germline-derived CDR1 and CDR2 are SGHRS and YFSETQ. This CDR3 comprises 16 residues. The CDR3 nucleotides read TGCGCCAGCAGCTTCGCGTTAGCGGGGAGCACAGATACGCAGTATTTT. Encoded protein: CASSFALAGSTDTQYF.

This sequence joins TRBV4-3 and TRBJ1-2; no definite D call. Per the germline V gene, CDR1 is LGHNA and CDR2 is YSLEER. The CDR3 is made up of 14 amino acids. V was shortened by 2 bases and J by 0 bases, with 7 bases between the two germline ends. The CDR3 sequence: CASSQREPNYGYTF. DNA for the CDR3: TGCGCCAGCAGCCAACGGGAGCCTAACTATGGCTACACCTTC.

This chain uses TRBV6-1 with TRBJ1-2; 9 positions agree with TRBD1. The trim removed 3 bases at V and 7 bases at J, leaving 3 bases unmatched. The CDR3 runs to 13 residues. Germline CDR1 is MNHNS and CDR2 is SASEGT. CDR3 sequence reads: CASSDRQGGGYTF. The CDR3 DNA is TGTGCCAGCAGTGATCGACAGGGGGGTGGCTACACCTTC.

The chain recombines TRBV3-1 (or the pseudogene TRBV3-2) with TRBJ2-1; D call uncertain. V was pared by 1 base and J by 1 base, with 5 bases between. The CDR3 runs to 14 residues. Germline V gene data show CDR1 as LGHDT and CDR2 as YNNKEL (reference sequence). This chain's CDR3 is CASSQASSYNEQFF. DNA for the CDR3: TGTGCCAGCAGCCAAGCCAGTTCCTACAATGAGCAGTTCTTC.